One sample yielded the 24 T cell receptor beta chains listed below, sequenced in a study of T cell responses to AZD1222 COVID-19 vaccine. The assay was immunoSEQ multiplex PCR, and TCRdb's table has in-frame clones only and misses some. The sample gives over 60,000 clones, roughly 84% of which show up once; around 24% is in the top ten. Sequenced here: peripheral blood, sampled on day 0 of AZD1222 vaccination. Receptor source: an adult in good health.

This clone was seen only once. The CDR3 sequence is CASSLVGGIGFYEQYF. CDR3 coding DNA: TGTGCCAGCAGCTTGGTGGGTGGTATTGGGTTCTACGAGCAGTACTTC. The chain recombines TRBV5-6 with TRBJ2-7; D uncertain. V lost 0 bases, J lost 3 bases, and 16 bases lay in between. The CDR3 is 16 residues long. Germline CDR1 and CDR2: SGHDT and YYEEEE.

The chain combines TRBV23-1 with TRBJ1-1; tentative D call: TRBD1 (5 bases). TRBV23-1 has ORF status, its function being uncertain. Trimming took 7 bases from V and 1 from J, leaving 16 bases between them. This CDR3 has 15 amino acids. The CDR3 nucleotides are TGCGCCAGCAAGGGGTGGGGCCCTCGGAACACTGAAGCTTTCTTT. This translates into CASKGWGPRNTEAFF.

The V and J genes are TRBV28 and TRBJ1-6; TRBD1 might be the D (5 bases). Trimming cost V 4 bases and J 6 bases, with 13 bases left between them. The CDR3 is 15 residues long. Per germline, CDR1 MDHEN and CDR2 SYDVKM. CDR3 sequence reads: CASSSLPGFNSPLHF. The CDR3 DNA reads as TGTGCCAGCAGTTCCCTGCCAGGGTTTAATTCACCCCTCCACTTT.

J is TRBJ2-6 and V is TRBV30; D not certain. The CDR3 has 15 amino acids. Germline V gene data show CDR1 as GTSNPN and CDR2 as SVGIG (reference sequence). Trimming took 3 bases from V and 0 from J, leaving 9 bases between them. The CDR3 sequence: CAWRDRSSGANVLTF. CDR3 coding DNA: TGTGCCTGGAGGGACCGTAGCTCTGGGGCCAACGTCCTGACTTTC.

This chain joins TRBV5-4 and TRBJ2-5; 9 positions match TRBD2. Germline values: CDR1 SGHNT, CDR2 YYREEE (reference sequence). The CDR3 consists of 15 residues. The trim removed 4 bases at V and 5 bases at J, leaving 9 bases unmatched. As DNA, the CDR3 is TGTGCCAGCAGCCACCGGGCTAGCGGGGATGAGACCCAGTACTTC. Amino acid sequence: CASSHRASGDETQYF.

The gene calls are TRBV6-5 and TRBJ1-3, with TRBD1 identical over 11 bases. V gave up 2 bases and J gave up 4 bases; unmatched junction bases: 4. The germline CDR1 and CDR2 sequences are MNHEY and SVGAGI. The CDR3 totals 16 residues. The CDR3 here is CASSYGQGAGGNTIYF. CDR3 sequence (DNA): TGTGCCAGCAGTTACGGACAGGGGGCGGGCGGAAACACCATATATTTT.

V and J are TRBV30 and TRBJ2-5; D unclear. There are 12 residues in the CDR3. Per the germline V gene, CDR1 is GTSNPN and CDR2 is SVGIG (reference sequence). V lost 0 bases to trimming and J lost 4 bases, with 6 bases between them. In nucleotides, the CDR3 is TGTGCCTGGAGTGTCGGTGGAGAGACCCAGTACTTC. It yields the protein CAWSVGGETQYF.

V gene TRBV6-2 or TRBV6-3 combines with J gene TRBJ2-2; 8 positions match TRBD2. With V trimmed by 4 bases and J by 6 bases, 10 bases remained unmatched. Germline CDR1 MNHEY, CDR2 SVGEGT. There are 16 residues in the CDR3. The CDR3 region has the DNA TGTGCCAGCAGTTCTACCGGACTAGCCCCAGCCGGGGAGCTGTTTTTT. As protein: CASSSTGLAPAGELFF.

V and J are TRBV29-1 and TRBJ1-2, with D perhaps matching TRBD1 (5 bases). Trimming cost V 3 bases and J 5 bases, with 10 bases left between them. This CDR3 has 12 amino acids. CDR1 SQVTM and CDR2 ANQGSEA come from the germline V gene. DNA of the CDR3: TGCAGCGTTGAGGGGGTTGGGTATGGCTACACCTTC. Amino acid sequence: CSVEGVGYGYTF.

The genes are TRBV7-2 and TRBJ1-2, with 7 nucleotides matching TRBD1. Germline lookup yields CDR1 SGHTA and CDR2 FQGNSA. V lost 5 bases and J lost 1; bases outside the gene matches: 13. This CDR3 contains 17 residues. In DNA, the CDR3 is TGTGCCAGCAGCATAGGACAGGAAGGTACCCTTAACTATGGCTACACCTTC. This encodes CASSIGQEGTLNYGYTF.

This clone was picked up a small number of times. The CDR3 DNA is TGTGCCAGCAGCCATGGGGAGAGCGAGCAGTACTTC. Translating gives CASSHGESEQYF. This chain uses TRBV3-1 (or the pseudogene TRBV3-2) with TRBJ2-7; weak D call: TRBD2 (5 bases). V lost 3 bases and J 6 bases, leaving 9 bases between the germline ends. Germline-derived CDR1 and CDR2 are LGHDT and YNNKEL (reference sequence). The CDR3 sequence is 12 residues long.

The rearrangement joins TRBV3-1 (or the pseudogene TRBV3-2) to TRBJ2-1, with 7 bases that match TRBD2. Germline V gives CDR1 LGHDT, CDR2 YNNKEL (reference sequence). The junction had 7 bases not matched to a gene; V was cut back by 2 bases and J by 6 bases. The CDR3 extends over 15 amino acids. CDR3 sequence: CASSQRGGTLNEQFF. The CDR3 nucleotides are TGTGCCAGCAGCCAAAGGGGAGGGACCCTCAATGAGCAGTTCTTC.

J is TRBJ2-2 and V is TRBV7-3; 7 nucleotides agree with TRBD1. Trimming cost V 5 bases and J 5 bases; bases outside gene matches: 11. The CDR3 totals 16 residues. Germline V gene data show CDR1 as SGHTA and CDR2 as FQGTGA. The CDR3 DNA sequence: TGTGCCAGCAGCCCCCAAGGACAGGTTCGGACCGGGGAGCTGTTTTTT. Protein sequence: CASSPQGQVRTGELFF.

The J gene is TRBJ2-7, the V gene TRBV19; perhaps TRBD1 as D (5 bases). The CDR3 has 13 residues. From germline, CDR1 is LNHDA and CDR2 SQIVND (reference sequence). V dropped 7 bases and J dropped 2 bases, with 12 bases sitting between them. CDR3 residues: CASTSDSPYEQYF. The CDR3, as DNA: TGTGCCAGTACCTCAGACAGCCCCTACGAGCAGTACTTC.

The gene calls are TRBV7-8 and TRBJ2-7, with a possible D match to TRBD2 (6 bases). Germline V gene lookup returns CDR1 SGHVS and CDR2 FQNEAQ. The length of the CDR3 is 15 residues. Trimming took off 1 base at V and 3 bases at J, with 13 bases between the two ends. The chain's CDR3 is CASSLVRGIYYEQYF. DNA of the CDR3: TGTGCCAGCAGCTTAGTACGGGGGATCTACTACGAGCAGTACTTC.

This clone was observed a single time. The chain has TRBV3-1 (or the pseudogene TRBV3-2) and TRBJ2-3; D perhaps matches TRBD1 (5 bases). The V gene lost 6 bases and the J gene lost 0 bases, with 7 bases spanning the gap. CDR1 is LGHDT, CDR2 YNNKEL, per germline (reference sequence). The CDR3 has 13 residues. This CDR3 is CASRQGSTDTQYF. CDR3 bases: TGTGCCAGCAGGCAGGGAAGCACAGATACGCAGTATTTT.

The rearrangement uses TRBV6-1 and TRBJ2-7; D remains ambiguous. The ends were cut back, 2 bases at V and 5 bases at J, with 7 bases in the middle. This CDR3 has 12 amino acids. Germline V gives CDR1 MNHNS, CDR2 SASEGT. CDR3 in amino acids: CASSESVNEQYF. CDR3 coding DNA: TGTGCCAGCAGTGAATCAGTCAACGAGCAGTACTTC.

The V and J genes are TRBV6-6 and TRBJ2-1; a possible D gene is TRBD1 (6 bases). V lost 4 bases, J lost 8 bases, and 15 bases lay in between. CDR1 and CDR2 (germline): MNHNY, SVGAGI (reference sequence). The CDR3 totals 14 residues. CDR3 sequence: CASSSQDRRDEQFF. CDR3 sequence (DNA): TGTGCCAGCAGTTCTCAAGACAGGCGGGATGAGCAGTTCTTC.

On this clone itself: Possible read error: a much larger clone is one base away. The V and J genes are TRBV7-9 and TRBJ2-1, with 9 bases identical to TRBD2. After removal of 6 bases from V and 9 bases from J, the junction contained 12 bases not matched to a gene. CDR1 and CDR2 (germline): SEHNR, FQNEAQ (reference sequence). CDR3 length equals 15 residues. Here the CDR3 DNA reads TGTGCCAGCAGAAAACTCGCGGGGGGGCCGGGTGAGCAGTTCTTC. It translates to CASRKLAGGPGEQFF.

This chain connects TRBV2 to TRBJ2-4; 8 bases match TRBD1. Germline CDR1 and CDR2: SNHLY and FYNNEI. The J segment lost 6 bases and the V segment lost 6 bases, leaving 4 bases of the junction unmatched. The CDR3 extends over 13 amino acids. CDR3 nucleotides: TGTGCCAGCAGGACTACAGGGGGAAACATTCAGTACTTC. It codes for CASRTTGGNIQYF.

This clone came up once. The rearrangement links TRBV5-1 to TRBJ2-5, with 7 bases matching TRBD2. Germline values: CDR1 SGHRS, CDR2 YFSETQ. The CDR3 is made up of 16 amino acids. V shed 0 bases, J shed 5 bases, and the junction held 10 bases outside the gene matches. The CDR3 region is CASSLGMAGELETQYF. Written as DNA, the CDR3 is TGCGCCAGCAGCTTGGGAATGGCGGGGGAACTCGAGACCCAGTACTTC.

This chain uses TRBV7-6 with TRBJ2-3, with 12 bases aligning to TRBD2. This CDR3 is 16 amino acids long. The V gene's germline CDR1 is SGHVS and CDR2 FNYEAQ. V lost 5 bases, J lost 4 bases, and 7 bases stayed unmatched. CDR3 nucleotide sequence: TGTGCCAGCAGCCCTAGCGGGGGGGCCGTAGCAGATACGCAGTATTTT. Its translation is CASSPSGGAVADTQYF.

On this clone itself: A read error is likely here: a far larger clone is one base away. The rearrangement joins TRBV28 to TRBJ1-1, with no clear D. Germline assignment: CDR1 MDHEN and CDR2 SYDVKM. V shed 4 bases and J shed 1 base, with 1 base lying between them. The CDR3 extends over 11 amino acids. CDR3 DNA sequence: TGTGCCAGCAGTTCGAACACTGAAGCTTTCTTT. Amino acids: CASSSNTEAFF.

The V gene is TRBV2, the J gene TRBJ2-3, with 8 bases lining up with TRBD2. V gave up 1 base and J gave up 5 bases; unmatched junction bases: 5. Germline values: CDR1 SNHLY, CDR2 FYNNEI. The CDR3 contains 15 residues. DNA for the CDR3: TGTGCCAGCAGTGAAGTCGGGGGGGTAATAGATACGCAGTATTTT. It yields the protein CASSEVGGVIDTQYF.